This T cell receptor (beta chain) was recovered during a study of blood T cell repertoires in COVID-19. The CDR3 covers 12 residues. V was shortened by 3 bases and J by 10 bases, with 10 bases between the two germline ends. The V gene's germline CDR1 is SGHVS and CDR2 FNYEAQ. Authors' processing steps: Amplified reference gene primers provided the basis for estimating nucleated cell counts. Here immunoSEQ multiplex PCR was the method, and the copy in TCRdb shows in-frame clones only, minus some. The D gene and trimming were derived from the DNA, and the V and J assignments and clone size from that table. The sample shows roughly 300,000 clones, 70% to 90% of them seen only once. It was during active infection that Seattle patients were enrolled and then longitudinally followed.

The sequence derives from a woman aged 25 to 39 with COVID-19, enrolled during active disease. Sequenced sample: peripheral blood. The chain has TRBV7-6 and TRBJ2-1; D perhaps matches TRBD1 (5 bases). The CDR3, as DNA: TGTGCCAGCAGCTTCCTCCAGGGCGAGCAGTTCTTC. It encodes CASSFLQGEQFF.